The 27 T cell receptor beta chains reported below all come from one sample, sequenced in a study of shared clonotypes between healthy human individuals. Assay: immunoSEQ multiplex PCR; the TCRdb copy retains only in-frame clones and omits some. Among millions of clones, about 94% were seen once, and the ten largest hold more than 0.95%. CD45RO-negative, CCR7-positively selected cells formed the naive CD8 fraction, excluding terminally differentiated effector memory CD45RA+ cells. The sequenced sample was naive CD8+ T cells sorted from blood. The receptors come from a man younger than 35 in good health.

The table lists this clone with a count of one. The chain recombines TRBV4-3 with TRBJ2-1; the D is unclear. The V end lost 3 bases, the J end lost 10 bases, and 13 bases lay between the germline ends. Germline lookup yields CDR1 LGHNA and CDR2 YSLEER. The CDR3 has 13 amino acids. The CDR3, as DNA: TGCGCCAGCAGCCAGGCCCCATCGGCAGAGCAGTTCTTC. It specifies CASSQAPSAEQFF.

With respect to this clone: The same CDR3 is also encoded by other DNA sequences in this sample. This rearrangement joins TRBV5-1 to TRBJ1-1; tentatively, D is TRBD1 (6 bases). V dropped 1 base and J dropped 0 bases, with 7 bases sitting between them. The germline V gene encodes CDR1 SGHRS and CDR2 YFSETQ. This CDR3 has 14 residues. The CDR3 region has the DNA TGCGCCAGCAGCTTGACAGGGTTGAACACTGAAGCTTTCTTT. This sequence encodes CASSLTGLNTEAFF. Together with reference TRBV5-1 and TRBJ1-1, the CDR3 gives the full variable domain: KAGVTQTPRYLIKTRGQQVTLSCSPISGHRSVSWYQQTPGQGLQFLFEYFSETQRNKGNFPGRFSGRQFSNSRSEMNVSTLELGDSALYLCASSLTGLNTEAFFGQGTRLTVV.

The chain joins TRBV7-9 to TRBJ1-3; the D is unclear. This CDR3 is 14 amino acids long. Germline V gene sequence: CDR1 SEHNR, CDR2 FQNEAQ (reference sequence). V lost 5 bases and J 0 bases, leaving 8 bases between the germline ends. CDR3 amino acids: CASSPRASGNTIYF. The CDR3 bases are TGTGCCAGCAGCCCCCGGGCCTCTGGAAACACCATATATTTT.

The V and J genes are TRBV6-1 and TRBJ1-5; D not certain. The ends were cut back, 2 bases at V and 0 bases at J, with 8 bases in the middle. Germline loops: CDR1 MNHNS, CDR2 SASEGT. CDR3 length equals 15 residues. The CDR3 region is CASSEFRYSNQPQHF. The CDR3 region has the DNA TGTGCCAGCAGTGAATTCAGGTATAGCAATCAGCCCCAGCATTTT.

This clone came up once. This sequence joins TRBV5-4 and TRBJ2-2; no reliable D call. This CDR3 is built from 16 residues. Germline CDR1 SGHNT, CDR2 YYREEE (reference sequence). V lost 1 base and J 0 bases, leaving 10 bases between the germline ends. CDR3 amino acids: CASSLSLVTNTGELFF. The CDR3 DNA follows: TGTGCCAGCAGCTTGAGTCTAGTAACGAACACCGGGGAGCTGTTTTTT.

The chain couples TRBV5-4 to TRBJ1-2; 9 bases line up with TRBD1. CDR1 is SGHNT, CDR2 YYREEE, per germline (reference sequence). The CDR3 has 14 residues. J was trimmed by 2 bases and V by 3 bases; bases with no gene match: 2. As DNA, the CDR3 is TGTGCCAGCAGCTGGACAGGGGCCAACTATGGCTACACCTTC. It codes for CASSWTGANYGYTF.

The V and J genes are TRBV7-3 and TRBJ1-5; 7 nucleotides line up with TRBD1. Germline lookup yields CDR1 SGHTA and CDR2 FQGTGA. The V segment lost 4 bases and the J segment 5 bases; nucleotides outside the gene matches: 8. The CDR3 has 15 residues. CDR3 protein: CASSSGTVGHQPQHF. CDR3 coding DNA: TGTGCCAGCAGCTCCGGGACAGTGGGCCATCAGCCCCAGCATTTT.

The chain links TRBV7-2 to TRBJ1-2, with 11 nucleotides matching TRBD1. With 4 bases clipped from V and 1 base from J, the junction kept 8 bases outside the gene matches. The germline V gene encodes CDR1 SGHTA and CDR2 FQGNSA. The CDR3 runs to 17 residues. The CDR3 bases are TGTGCCAGCAGCTCATTATCCGGGACAGGGGGTAACTATGGCTACACCTTC. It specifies CASSSLSGTGGNYGYTF.

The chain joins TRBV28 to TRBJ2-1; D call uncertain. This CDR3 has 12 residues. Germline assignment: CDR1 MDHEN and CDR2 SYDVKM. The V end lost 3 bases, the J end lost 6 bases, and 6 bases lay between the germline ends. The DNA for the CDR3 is TGTGCCAGCAGTTTTCGAGCCAATGAGCAGTTCTTC. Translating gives CASSFRANEQFF. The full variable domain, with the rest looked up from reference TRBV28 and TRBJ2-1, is DVKVTQSSRYLVKRTGEKVFLECVQDMDHENMFWYRQDPGLGLRLIYFSYDVKMKEKGDIPEGYSVSREKKERFSLILESASTNQTSMYLCASSFRANEQFFGPGTRLTVL.

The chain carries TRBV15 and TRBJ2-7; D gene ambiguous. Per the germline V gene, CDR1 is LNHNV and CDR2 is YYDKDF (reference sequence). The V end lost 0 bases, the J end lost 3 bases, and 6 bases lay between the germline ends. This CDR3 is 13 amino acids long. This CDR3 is CATSREAGYEQYF. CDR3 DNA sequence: TGTGCCACCAGCAGAGAAGCAGGCTACGAGCAGTACTTC.

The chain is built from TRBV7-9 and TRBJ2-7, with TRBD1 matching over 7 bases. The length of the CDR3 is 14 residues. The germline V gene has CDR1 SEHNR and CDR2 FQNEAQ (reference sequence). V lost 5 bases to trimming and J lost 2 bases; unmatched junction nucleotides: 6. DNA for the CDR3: TGTGCCAGCAGCGACGCCGGGACAGCCTACGAGCAGTACTTC. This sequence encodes CASSDAGTAYEQYF.

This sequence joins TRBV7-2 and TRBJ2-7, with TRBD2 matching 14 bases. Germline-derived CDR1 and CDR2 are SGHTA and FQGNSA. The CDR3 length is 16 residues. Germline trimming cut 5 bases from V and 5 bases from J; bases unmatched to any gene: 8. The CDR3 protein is CASSPGLAGDSNEQYF. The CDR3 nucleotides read TGTGCCAGCAGCCCGGGACTAGCGGGAGATTCCAACGAGCAGTACTTC.

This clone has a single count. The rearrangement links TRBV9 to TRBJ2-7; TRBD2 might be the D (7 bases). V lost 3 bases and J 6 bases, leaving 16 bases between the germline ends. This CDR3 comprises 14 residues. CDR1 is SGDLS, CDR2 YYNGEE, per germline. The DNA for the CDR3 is TGTGCCAGCAGCGGAGGAGGGGGGGTTTCCGAGCAGTACTTC. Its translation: CASSGGGGVSEQYF.

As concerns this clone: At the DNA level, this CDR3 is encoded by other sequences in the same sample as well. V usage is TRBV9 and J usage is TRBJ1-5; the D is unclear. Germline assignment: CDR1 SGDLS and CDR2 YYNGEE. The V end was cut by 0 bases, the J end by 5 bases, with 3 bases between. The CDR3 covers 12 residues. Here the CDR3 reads CASSVGDQPQHF. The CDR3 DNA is TGTGCCAGCAGCGTAGGGGATCAGCCCCAGCATTTT. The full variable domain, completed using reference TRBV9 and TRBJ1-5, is DSGVTQTPKHLITATGQRVTLRCSPRSGDLSVYWYQQSLDQGLQFLIQYYNGEERAKGNILERFSAQQFPDLHSELNLSSLELGDSALYFCASSVGDQPQHFGDGTRLSIL.

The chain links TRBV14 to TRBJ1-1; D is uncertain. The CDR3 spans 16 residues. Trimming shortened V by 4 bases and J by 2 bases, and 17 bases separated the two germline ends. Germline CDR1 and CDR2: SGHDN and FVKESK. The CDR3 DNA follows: TGTGCCAGCAGCCCCTCTACGTGGCCAGACAACACTGAAGCTTTCTTT. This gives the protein CASSPSTWPDNTEAFF. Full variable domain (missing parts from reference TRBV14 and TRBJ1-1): EAGVTQFPSHSVIEKGQTVTLRCDPISGHDNLYWYRRVMGKEIKFLLHFVKESKQDESGMPNNRFLAERTGGTYSTLKVQPAELEDSGVYFCASSPSTWPDNTEAFFGQGTRLTVV.

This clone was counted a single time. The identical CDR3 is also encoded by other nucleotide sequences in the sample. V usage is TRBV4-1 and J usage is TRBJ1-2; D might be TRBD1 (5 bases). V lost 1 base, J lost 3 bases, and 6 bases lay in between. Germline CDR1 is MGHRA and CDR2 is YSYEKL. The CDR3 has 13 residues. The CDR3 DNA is TGCGCCAGCAGCCAAGTGGGGGACTATGGCTACACCTTC. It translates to CASSQVGDYGYTF.

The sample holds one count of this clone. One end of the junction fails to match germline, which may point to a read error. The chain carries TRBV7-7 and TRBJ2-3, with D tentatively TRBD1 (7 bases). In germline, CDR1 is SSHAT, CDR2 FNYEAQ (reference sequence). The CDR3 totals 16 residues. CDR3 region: CASSLFSGGGPDTQYF. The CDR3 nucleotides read TGTGCTAGCAGCTTATTTTCAGGGGGAGGACCAGATACGCAGTATTTT.

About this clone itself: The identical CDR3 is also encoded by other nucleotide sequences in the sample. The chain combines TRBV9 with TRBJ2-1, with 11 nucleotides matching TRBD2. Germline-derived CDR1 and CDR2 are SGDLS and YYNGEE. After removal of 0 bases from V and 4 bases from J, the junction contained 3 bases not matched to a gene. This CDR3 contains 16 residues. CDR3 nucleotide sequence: TGTGCCAGCAGCGTAGTTGGGACTAGCGGATACAATGAGCAGTTCTTC. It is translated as CASSVVGTSGYNEQFF.

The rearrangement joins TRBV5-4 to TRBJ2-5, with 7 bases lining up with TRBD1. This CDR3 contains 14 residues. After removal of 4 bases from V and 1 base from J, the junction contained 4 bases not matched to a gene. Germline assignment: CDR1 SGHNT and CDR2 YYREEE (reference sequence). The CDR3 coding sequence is TGTGCCAGCAGCGCGGACAGGATCCAAGAGACCCAGTACTTC. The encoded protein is CASSADRIQETQYF. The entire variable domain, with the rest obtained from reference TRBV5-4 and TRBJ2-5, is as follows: ETGVTQSPTHLIKTRGQQVTLRCSSQSGHNTVSWYQQALGQGPQFIFQYYREEENGRGNFPPRFSGLQFPNYSSELNVNALELDDSALYLCASSADRIQETQYFGPGTRLLVL.

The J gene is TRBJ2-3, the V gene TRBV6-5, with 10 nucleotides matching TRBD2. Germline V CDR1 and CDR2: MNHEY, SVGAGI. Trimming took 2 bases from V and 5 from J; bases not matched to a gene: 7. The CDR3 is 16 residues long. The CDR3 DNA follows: TGTGCCAGCAGTTACAGGCTAGCGGGGGCCCAAGATACGCAGTATTTT. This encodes CASSYRLAGAQDTQYF.

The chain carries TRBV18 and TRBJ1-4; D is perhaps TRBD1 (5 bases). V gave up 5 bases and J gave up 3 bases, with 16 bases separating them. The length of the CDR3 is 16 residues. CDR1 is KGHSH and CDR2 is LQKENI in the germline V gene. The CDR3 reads CASSADSPLSNEKLFF. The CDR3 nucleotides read TGTGCCAGCTCAGCAGACAGTCCCTTATCTAATGAAAAACTGTTTTTT.

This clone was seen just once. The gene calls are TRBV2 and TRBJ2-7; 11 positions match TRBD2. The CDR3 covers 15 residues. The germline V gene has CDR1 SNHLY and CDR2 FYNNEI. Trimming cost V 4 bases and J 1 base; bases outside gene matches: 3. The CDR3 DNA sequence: TGTGCCAGCAGTGCGACTAGCGGGAAATCCTACGAGCAGTACTTC. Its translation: CASSATSGKSYEQYF.

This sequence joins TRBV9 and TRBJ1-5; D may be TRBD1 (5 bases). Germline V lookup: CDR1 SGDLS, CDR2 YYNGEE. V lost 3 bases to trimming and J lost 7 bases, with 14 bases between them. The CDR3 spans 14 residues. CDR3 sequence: CASSAGQNGQPQHF. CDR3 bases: TGTGCCAGCAGCGCCGGACAAAACGGGCAGCCCCAGCATTTT.

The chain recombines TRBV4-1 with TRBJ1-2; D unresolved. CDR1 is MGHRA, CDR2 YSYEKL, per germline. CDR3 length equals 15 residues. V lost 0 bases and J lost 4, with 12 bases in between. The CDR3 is CASSQDLAISYGYTF. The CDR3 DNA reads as TGCGCCAGCAGCCAAGATTTGGCGATATCCTATGGCTACACCTTC.

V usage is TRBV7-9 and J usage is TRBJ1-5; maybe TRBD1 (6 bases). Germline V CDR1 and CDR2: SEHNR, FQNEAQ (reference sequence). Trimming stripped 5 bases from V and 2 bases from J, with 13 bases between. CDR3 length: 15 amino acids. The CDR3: CASSQTGWGNQPQHF. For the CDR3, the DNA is TGTGCCAGCAGCCAAACAGGGTGGGGCAATCAGCCCCAGCATTTT.

The CDR3 bases are TGTGCCAGCAGCTTGGGCGGGGGGGCTCCAGAGACCCAGTACTTC. Protein: CASSLGGGAPETQYF. The chain is built from TRBV5-6 and TRBJ2-5, with TRBD2 identical over 9 bases. The CDR3 runs to 15 residues. Germline V CDR1 and CDR2: SGHDT, YYEEEE. The V and J ends lost 0 bases and 4 bases, in that order; junction bases with no gene match: 4. Drawing the rest from reference TRBV5-6 and TRBJ2-5, the complete variable domain is DAGVTQSPTHLIKTRGQQVTLRCSPKSGHDTVSWYQQALGQGPQFIFQYYEEEERQRGNFPDRFSGHQFPNYSSELNVNALLLGDSALYLCASSLGGGAPETQYFGPGTRLLVL.

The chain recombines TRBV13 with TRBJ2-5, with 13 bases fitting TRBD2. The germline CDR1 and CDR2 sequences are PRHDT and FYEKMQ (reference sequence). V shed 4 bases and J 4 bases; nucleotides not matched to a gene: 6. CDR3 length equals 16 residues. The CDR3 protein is CASSYELAGGRETQYF. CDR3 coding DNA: TGTGCCAGCAGCTACGAACTAGCGGGGGGGAGAGAGACCCAGTACTTC.